The clone carrying this T cell receptor (beta chain) was seen more than once but under ten times. This specimen belongs to a study of beta chain features in type 1 diabetes. Study-wide context: Regarding age, gender and cell yields, patients proved similar to healthy donors.

Sort purity for all populations was recorded as exceeding 98%. Germline V gives CDR1 KGHSH, CDR2 LQKENI. J was trimmed by 5 bases and V by 3 bases; bases with no gene match: 1. The CDR3 is 13 amino acids. Expressed TCRB transcripts were sequenced, since all the RNA that had been isolated was reverse transcribed. Only in-frame clones appear in the TCRdb table, and some are missing; sequencing was by immunoSEQ multiplex PCR. This table has around 300,000 clones, 11% appearing once. The V gene is TRBV18, the J gene TRBJ1-5; the match to TRBD1 covers 7 bases. The sequencing sample was made of naive CD4+ T cells from blood. The clonotype originates from a woman between 25 and 40 years old in good health. The DNA of the CDR3 is TGTGCCAGCTCACCGCAGGGGGATCAGCCCCAGCATTTT. Protein sequence: CASSPQGDQPQHF.